This is a list of T cell receptor beta chains from one sample in a study of OX40 agonist ivuxolimab in advanced cancers. The assay was immunoSEQ multiplex PCR, and TCRdb's table has in-frame clones only and misses some. The sample contains 70,000 or so clones, approximately 81% of which appear only once. The sample in question was CD4+ or CD8+ T cells sorted from blood, obtained in a trial of the OX40 agonist ivuxolimab. These receptors all come from an adult with an advanced solid tumor such as melanoma, head and neck, liver or kidney cancer. CDR3s include the opening cysteine and the closing phenylalanine or tryptophan. A D gene is named only where the DNA matches it firmly. Where a row states a size, it is once, few, many or the class of an expanded clone; other rows omit it.

clone_size,j_call,v_call,d_call,cdr3_aa,cdr3_nt
few,TRBJ2-2,TRBV6-5,TRBD2,CASSIAGGSGELFF,TGTGCCAGCAGTATAGCGGGAGGGTCCGGGGAGCTGTTTTTT
-,TRBJ1-2,TRBV13,-,CASSVDSLANYGYTF,TGTGCCAGCAGCGTAGACAGCCTCGCTAACTATGGCTACACCTTC
-,TRBJ2-7,TRBV20-1,-,CSATLSYEQYF,TGCAGTGCTACCCTCTCCTACGAGCAGTACTTC
-,TRBJ2-7,TRBV28,-,CASSLKGDFPHYEQYF,TGTGCCAGCAGTTTAAAGGGCGACTTTCCCCACTACGAGCAGTACTTC
-,TRBJ2-1,TRBV19,TRBD1,CASSFGQGAGNEQFF,TGTGCCAGTAGTTTCGGACAGGGGGCAGGGAATGAGCAGTTCTTC
-,TRBJ2-1,TRBV7-9,TRBD2,CASSLALAGTHNEQFF,TGTGCCAGCAGCTTAGCACTAGCGGGGACGCACAATGAGCAGTTCTTC
-,TRBJ2-5,TRBV7-9,TRBD1,CASSTRTGEETQYF,TGTGCCAGCAGCACCCGGACAGGGGAGGAGACCCAGTACTTC
-,TRBJ1-1,TRBV2,TRBD1,CASIVSPGQGNTEAFF,TGTGCCAGCATCGTCTCCCCGGGACAGGGGAACACTGAAGCTTTCTTT
-,TRBJ2-2,TRBV27,-,CASSLRGAENTGELFF,TGTGCCAGCAGTTTAAGGGGGGCAGAGAACACCGGGGAGCTGTTTTTT
-,TRBJ2-3,TRBV9,TRBD2,CASSVDGRVRGTDTQYF,TGTGCCAGCAGCGTAGACGGGAGGGTTCGGGGCACAGATACGCAGTATTTT
-,TRBJ2-2,TRBV5-6,TRBD1,CASSPGTGGAGGELFF,TGTGCCAGCAGCCCGGGGACAGGGGGCGCGGGCGGGGAGCTGTTTTTT
-,TRBJ2-1,TRBV4-3,-,CASSQDGGRKQFF,TGCGCCAGCAGCCAAGATGGTGGACGGAAGCAGTTCTTC
few,TRBJ1-2,TRBV6-5,TRBD1,CASSTRQGPSYGYTF,TGTGCCAGCAGTACTCGACAGGGGCCTTCCTATGGCTACACCTTC
-,TRBJ1-5,TRBV7-2,TRBD1,CASSQGTENSNQPQHF,TGCGCCAGCAGCCAGGGGACAGAAAATAGCAATCAGCCCCAGCATTTT
-,TRBJ2-7,TRBV11-3,-,CASSLEFWHREEAYEQYF,TGTGCCAGCAGCTTAGAGTTTTGGCACAGGGAAGAAGCGTACGAGCAGTACTTC
-,TRBJ2-4,TRBV12-5,-,CASGFPPLTIQYF,TGTGCTAGTGGTTTCCCCCCCCTTACCATTCAGTACTTC
-,TRBJ1-2,TRBV6-5,TRBD1,CASTGQGDGGYTF,TGTGCCAGCACCGGACAGGGAGATGGTGGCTACACCTTC
-,TRBJ2-7,TRBV5-5,-,CASSLGHGTYEQYF,TGTGCCAGCAGCTTGGGACACGGCACCTACGAGCAGTACTTC
-,TRBJ2-3,TRBV19,-,CASSIDPLAGPDTQYF,TGTGCCAGTAGTATTGATCCACTAGCAGGCCCAGATACGCAGTATTTT
-,TRBJ1-5,TRBV28,-,CASSPHRVVNQPQHF,TGTGCCAGCAGTCCCCACAGGGTTGTCAATCAGCCCCAGCATTTT
-,TRBJ2-6,TRBV18,-,CASSPRGAGTGANVLTF,TGTGCCAGCTCACCAAGAGGGGCGGGGACTGGGGCCAACGTCCTGACTTTC
-,TRBJ1-3,TRBV5-1,-,CASSDQSSGNTIYF,TGCGCCAGCAGTGATCAGAGCTCTGGAAACACCATATATTTT
-,TRBJ2-7,TRBV18,TRBD1,CASSPSGTGTYEQYF,TGTGCCAGCTCACCCTCCGGGACAGGTACCTACGAGCAGTACTTC
-,TRBJ2-1,TRBV4-3,-,CASSSHFAGNYNEQFF,TGCGCCAGCAGCTCCCATTTCGCGGGAAACTACAATGAGCAGTTCTTC
-,TRBJ1-1,TRBV29-1,-,CSVEDTTWTEAFF,TGCAGCGTTGAAGACACTACCTGGACTGAAGCTTTCTTT
once,TRBJ1-3,TRBV7-2,-,CASSPRDQNTIYF,TGTGCCAGCAGCCCGAGGGATCAAAACACCATATATTTT
-,TRBJ2-3,TRBV9,TRBD2,CASSPLGSGGANTQYF,TGTGCCAGCAGCCCCCTCGGCAGCGGGGGGGCAAATACGCAGTATTTT
-,TRBJ2-3,TRBV7-3,-,CASSLQPRPDTQYF,TGTGCCAGCAGCTTACAGCCCAGACCAGATACGCAGTATTTT
-,TRBJ2-6,TRBV21-1,-,CASSAWVGRLSGANVLTF,TGTGCCAGCAGCGCCTGGGTGGGACGGCTCTCTGGGGCCAACGTCCTGACTTTC
-,TRBJ1-2,TRBV2,TRBD1,CASSVGQGSYGYTF,TGTGCCAGCAGTGTCGGACAGGGGAGCTATGGCTACACCTTC
-,TRBJ2-7,TRBV27,-,CASRWTGASGEQYF,TGTGCCAGCAGATGGACAGGAGCTAGCGGCGAGCAGTACTTC
-,TRBJ1-2,TRBV25-1,-,CASSGPYGYTF,TGTGCCAGCAGTGGACCCTATGGCTACACCTTC
-,TRBJ1-1,TRBV20-1,-,CSASPGKTFF,TGCAGTGCGAGCCCAGGGAAGACTTTCTTT
-,TRBJ1-2,TRBV18,-,CASSGGLHYGYTF,TGTGCCAGCTCAGGGGGCCTCCACTATGGCTACACCTTC
once,TRBJ1-2,TRBV4-1,-,CASSQGKGSGLYGYTF,TGCGCCAGCAGCCAAGGTAAAGGGTCGGGACTCTATGGCTACACCTTC
-,TRBJ2-7,TRBV11-2,-,CASSLGWQGAYEQYF,TGTGCCAGCAGTTTGGGGTGGCAGGGAGCCTACGAGCAGTACTTC
-,TRBJ2-7,TRBV5-1,-,CASSLGAGSYEQYF,TGCGCCAGCAGCTTGGGGGCAGGGTCCTACGAGCAGTACTTC
-,TRBJ2-3,TRBV19,-,CASSMAVSTDTQYF,TGTGCCAGTAGTATGGCAGTAAGCACAGATACGCAGTATTTT
-,TRBJ1-1,TRBV5-6,TRBD1,CASSWDRVNTEAFF,TGTGCCAGCAGCTGGGACAGGGTGAACACTGAAGCTTTCTTT
-,TRBJ1-1,TRBV15,-,CATSRDLGGRRAFF,TGTGCCACCAGCAGAGATCTGGGGGGCAGGCGAGCTTTCTTT
-,TRBJ2-3,TRBV7-9,TRBD1,CASSLKTGITDTQYF,TGTGCCAGCAGCTTAAAGACAGGGATAACAGATACGCAGTATTTT
few,TRBJ2-1,TRBV7-9,TRBD2,CASSPELANNEQFF,TGTGCCAGCAGCCCGGAACTAGCGAACAATGAGCAGTTCTTC
-,TRBJ2-7,TRBV14,-,CASSSKKQSRQYF,TGTGCCAGCAGCTCCAAGAAACAATCCAGGCAGTACTTC
-,TRBJ1-1,TRBV11-3,-,CASSLDSGTEAFF,TGTGCCAGCAGCTTAGATTCGGGGACTGAAGCTTTCTTT
-,TRBJ2-3,TRBV29-1,-,CSVRGGSTDTQYF,TGCAGCGTTCGAGGCGGTAGCACAGATACGCAGTATTTT
-,TRBJ1-5,TRBV28,-,CASSLSPRRASNQPQHF,TGTGCCAGCAGTTTATCCCCTCGGAGGGCTAGCAATCAGCCCCAGCATTTT
-,TRBJ2-3,TRBV5-5,-,CASSLRIGTDTQYF,TGTGCCAGCAGCTTGAGGATCGGCACAGATACGCAGTATTTT
-,TRBJ1-1,TRBV7-2,TRBD1,CASSSQDRGNTEAFF,TGTGCCAGCAGCTCCCAGGACAGGGGGAACACTGAAGCTTTCTTT
-,TRBJ1-1,TRBV5-1,-,CASSLPSGNEAFF,TGCGCCAGCAGCTTGCCCTCGGGGAACGAAGCTTTCTTT
-,TRBJ2-3,TRBV2,TRBD2,CASSDRTLAGAPTDTQYF,TGTGCCAGCAGTGATAGAACGCTAGCGGGGGCCCCAACAGATACGCAGTATTTT
-,TRBJ2-7,TRBV30,TRBD1,CAFVRGQGAEEQYF,TGTGCCTTCGTACGGGGACAGGGGGCGGAAGAGCAGTACTTC
-,TRBJ2-3,TRBV5-6,-,CASSLRLPDTQYF,TGTGCCAGCAGCTTGAGACTCCCAGATACGCAGTATTTT
-,TRBJ2-3,TRBV2,-,CASSLAFTDTQYF,TGTGCCAGCAGCCTAGCCTTCACAGATACGCAGTATTTT
-,TRBJ2-2,TRBV4-3,-,CASSPQGGVPNTGELFF,TGCGCCAGCAGCCCCCAGGGTGGAGTTCCTAACACCGGGGAGCTGTTTTTT
-,TRBJ1-1,TRBV11-3,-,CASSSYRDQKAFF,TGTGCCAGCAGCTCGTACAGGGATCAAAAAGCTTTCTTT
-,TRBJ1-1,TRBV28,-,CASSDRTGNTEAFF,TGTGCCAGCAGTGATAGGACGGGGAACACTGAAGCTTTCTTT
-,TRBJ2-7,TRBV7-2,-,CASSLLGPTYEQYF,TGTGCCAGCAGCTTGTTGGGGCCGACCTACGAGCAGTACTTC
-,TRBJ1-1,TRBV27,-,CASSFRGGTEAFF,TGTGCCAGCAGTTTTCGGGGAGGGACTGAAGCTTTCTTT
once,TRBJ2-2,TRBV2,-,CASREARAGELFF,TGTGCCAGCAGAGAGGCAAGGGCCGGGGAGCTGTTTTTT
-,TRBJ1-1,TRBV4-1,-,CASSQQWIRRLDTEAFF,TGCGCCAGCAGCCAACAATGGATCAGGAGGTTGGACACTGAAGCTTTCTTT